This TCR beta chain was documented in a study of blood T cell repertoires in COVID-19. V was shortened by 0 bases and J by 6 bases, with 14 bases between the two germline ends. There are 15 residues in the CDR3. Germline loops: CDR1 ENHRY, CDR2 SYGVKD. Measured with immunoSEQ multiplex PCR; TCRdb has only the in-frame clones, and not every one. The table lists under 65,000 clones, approximately 84% of them singletons. Sequenced material: peripheral blood. The receptor comes from a man older than 75 in a cohort sampled during active COVID-19. The V gene is TRBV10-3, the J gene TRBJ1-2; D remains unclear. As DNA, the CDR3 is TGTGCCATCAGTGAGTCGTCAGATCTTTTCAATGGCTACACCTTC. This sequence encodes CAISESSDLFNGYTF.